These 30 T cell receptor beta chains were all obtained from the same sample, sequenced in a study of molecular identifiers for immune sequencing clone quantification. TCRdb ran MiXCR on the PCR reads and lists one entry per CDR3 protein. Of 460,000 or so distinct CDR3 sequences in the sample, 25% are singletons; the top ten hold 0.7% to 0.9%. Sequencing was done on a sample of naive CD8+ T cells from blood, with Jurkat cell RNA spiked in. Subset reported: FACS-sorted CD8+CD4-CCR7+CD45RA+ naive T cells. Receptors originate from a human donor in good health. Some libraries in this study had Jurkat cell RNA spiked in.

Worth noting for this clonotype: This may stem from a read error, because a much larger clone lies one nucleotide away. The chain joins TRBV29-1 to TRBJ1-3; the D is unclear. CDR3 length: 13 amino acids. Germline V CDR1 and CDR2: SQVTM, ANQGSEA. Trimming shortened V by 4 bases and J by 7 bases, and 14 bases separated the two germline ends. The CDR3 DNA is TGCAGCGTTGTCGGGCAGGTTGTGAACACCATATATTTT. Its translation: CSVVGQVVNTIYF.

This clonotype was counted between two and nine times. This chain links TRBV5-5 with TRBJ1-1; 9 positions agree with TRBD1. This CDR3 spans 17 amino acids. Germline V CDR1 and CDR2: SGHKS, YYEKEE (reference sequence). The V and J ends lost 4 bases and 3 bases, in that order; junction bases with no gene match: 13. This CDR3 is CASSLLQGAGLDTEAFF. CDR3 sequence (DNA): TGTGCCAGCAGCCTATTACAGGGGGCTGGGTTGGACACTGAAGCTTTCTTT.

V and J are TRBV5-4 and TRBJ1-2; the match to TRBD1 covers 9 bases. The V segment lost 3 bases and the J segment 7 bases; nucleotides outside the gene matches: 10. In germline, CDR1 is SGHNT, CDR2 YYREEE (reference sequence). This CDR3 has 15 residues. CDR3 sequence (DNA): TGTGCCAGCAGCTCTGGGCCGGGACAGGGTGGTGGCTACACCTTC. It translates to CASSSGPGQGGGYTF. The entire variable domain, with the rest obtained from reference TRBV5-4 and TRBJ1-2, is as follows: ETGVTQSPTHLIKTRGQQVTLRCSSQSGHNTVSWYQQALGQGPQFIFQYYREEENGRGNFPPRFSGLQFPNYSSELNVNALELDDSALYLCASSSGPGQGGGYTFGSGTRLTVV.

About this clonotype: The junction and the germline gene differ at one end; a read error may be behind it. This chain links TRBV4-3 with TRBJ2-2; D is perhaps TRBD1 (5 bases). Germline V CDR1 and CDR2: LGHNA, YSLEER. The CDR3 contains 16 residues. The DNA for the CDR3 is TGCGCCAGCCGCCAGGGCCCGGCGTTAAACCCCGGGGAGCTGTTTTTT. It specifies CASRQGPALNPGELFF.

This clonotype was detected only a few times. This rearrangement joins TRBV27 to TRBJ2-7, with 8 bases that match TRBD2. Germline CDR1 and CDR2: MNHEY and SMNVEV (reference sequence). The length of the CDR3 is 14 residues. V was pared by 3 bases and J by 2 bases, with 3 bases of the junction left unmatched. The CDR3 loop is CASSFREGTYEQYF. DNA of the CDR3: TGTGCCAGCAGTTTCCGGGAGGGCACCTACGAGCAGTACTTC.

This chain connects TRBV27 to TRBJ1-1; D call uncertain. V lost 6 bases and J 11 bases, leaving 22 bases between the germline ends. The CDR3 consists of 14 residues. Germline values: CDR1 MNHEY, CDR2 SMNVEV (reference sequence). The DNA for the CDR3 is TGTGCCAGCAGCCCCTCTACCGCAGTTCTAGAGGCTTTCTTT. Protein product: CASSPSTAVLEAFF.

This clonotype was counted many times. This chain connects TRBV5-4 to TRBJ2-3; D perhaps matches TRBD2 (5 bases). The CDR3 has 12 amino acids. Germline lookup yields CDR1 SGHNT and CDR2 YYREEE (reference sequence). With 5 bases removed from V and 1 base from J, the gap between germline ends came to 5 bases. CDR3 DNA sequence: TGTGCCAGCAGGGAGGGCACAGATACGCAGTATTTT. This sequence encodes CASREGTDTQYF.

This clonotype has at least ten counts. This chain links TRBV7-9 with TRBJ1-1; 8 bases are a match to TRBD1. Germline CDR1 SEHNR, CDR2 FQNEAQ (reference sequence). The trim removed 4 bases at V and 6 bases at J, leaving 7 bases unmatched. CDR3 length equals 14 residues. This CDR3 is CASSSQDRGPEAFF. CDR3 in DNA: TGTGCCAGCAGCTCTCAAGACAGGGGCCCTGAAGCTTTCTTT.

A remark on this clonotype: The junction shows a germline mismatch at one end, possibly a read error. The chain recombines TRBV28 with TRBJ1-4, with D perhaps matching TRBD1 (6 bases). Looked up from germline, CDR1 is MDHEN and CDR2 is SYDVKM. The CDR3 loop spans 15 amino acids. The CDR3 loop reads CANSSPQGIGEKLFF. Here the CDR3 DNA reads TGTGCCAACAGTTCCCCACAGGGAATCGGCGAAAAACTGTTTTTT.

The rearrangement links TRBV18 to TRBJ1-5; D is ambiguous. This CDR3 contains 12 residues. V lost 2 bases to trimming and J lost 8 bases, with 7 bases between them. In germline, CDR1 is KGHSH, CDR2 LQKENI. CDR3 nucleotides: TGTGCCAGCTCACCAGGGATGGAGCCCCAGCATTTT. The encoded protein is CASSPGMEPQHF.

Concerning this clonotype itself: An end of the junction differs from the germline gene, which may be a read error. J is TRBJ1-4 and V is TRBV7-9; 8 bases map to TRBD1. Germline V gene lookup returns CDR1 SEHNR and CDR2 FQNEAQ (reference sequence). CDR3 size: 15 residues. The CDR3 sequence is CASSPRTGLNEKLLF. The CDR3 nucleotides are TGTGCCAGCAGCCCCAGGACAGGGCTTAATGAAAAACTGCTTTTT.

This clonotype came up many times. The rearrangement links TRBV7-9 to TRBJ1-1; D unresolved. Trimming shortened V by 2 bases and J by 2 bases, and 9 bases separated the two germline ends. There are 14 residues in the CDR3. Germline V gene sequence: CDR1 SEHNR, CDR2 FQNEAQ (reference sequence). In DNA form, the CDR3 reads TGTGCCAGCAGCTTATCGCAGTTCAACACTGAAGCTTTCTTT. Translation: CASSLSQFNTEAFF.

This clonotype has at least ten counts. V gene TRBV5-1 combines with J gene TRBJ2-7; D not certain. This CDR3 comprises 14 residues. The V and J ends lost 0 bases and 2 bases respectively, with 9 bases between them. CDR1 SGHRS and CDR2 YFSETQ come from the germline V gene. CDR3 sequence reads: CASSLAPETYEQYF. As DNA, the CDR3 is TGCGCCAGCAGCTTGGCCCCGGAAACCTACGAGCAGTACTTC. Full variable domain (rest looked up from reference TRBV5-1 and TRBJ2-7): KAGVTQTPRYLIKTRGQQVTLSCSPISGHRSVSWYQQTPGQGLQFLFEYFSETQRNKGNFPGRFSGRQFSNSRSEMNVSTLELGDSALYLCASSLAPETYEQYFGPGTRLTVT.

V and J are TRBV6-2 or TRBV6-3 and TRBJ2-1; a possible D gene is TRBD2 (5 bases). Trimming removed 6 bases at V and 8 bases at J, with 17 bases between. Per germline, CDR1 MNHEY and CDR2 SVGEGT. The CDR3 runs 14 residues. The CDR3 sequence is CASSAVAVSDEQFF. Written as DNA, the CDR3 is TGTGCCAGCAGCGCTGTGGCGGTTAGCGATGAGCAGTTCTTC.

This clonotype was detected only a few times. The V and J genes are TRBV20-1 and TRBJ2-2, with D possibly being TRBD1 (6 bases). V was shortened by 0 bases and J by 4 bases, with 9 bases between the two germline ends. CDR3 size: 14 residues. The germline CDR1 and CDR2 sequences are DFQATT and SNEGSKA (reference sequence). The CDR3 reads CSARDRTATGELFF. As DNA, the CDR3 is TGCAGTGCTAGAGATCGGACAGCCACCGGGGAGCTGTTTTTT.

The J gene is TRBJ2-5, the V gene TRBV5-1; 7 nucleotides match TRBD1. This CDR3 has 16 residues. Germline V gives CDR1 SGHRS, CDR2 YFSETQ. V was clipped by 4 bases and J by 0 bases; unmatched bases: 9. CDR3 in DNA: TGCGCCAGCAGCCAATGGCCCGGGACAGACCAAGAGACCCAGTACTTC. Its translation is CASSQWPGTDQETQYF.

The CDR3 is CASSLGQQEKLFF. CDR3 in DNA: TGTGCCAGCAGCTTGGGGCAGCAAGAAAAACTGTTTTTT. The chain joins TRBV7-9 to TRBJ1-4; D might be TRBD1 (5 bases). The V end lost 3 bases, the J end lost 8 bases, and 10 bases lay between the germline ends. Germline CDR1 and CDR2: SEHNR and FQNEAQ (reference sequence). This CDR3 contains 13 residues.

This clonotype was found many times. The chain has TRBV11-2 and TRBJ1-1; 7 nucleotides align to TRBD1. J lost 3 bases, V lost 5 bases, and 6 bases had no gene match. CDR3 length: 14 residues. CDR1 and CDR2 from the germline V gene are SGHAT and FQNNGV. CDR3 DNA: TGTGCCAGCAGCGAAAGACAGGGCTACACTGAAGCTTTCTTT. This sequence encodes CASSERQGYTEAFF.

This clonotype has more than one count but fewer than ten. An end of the junction does not agree with germline; a read error may underlie this. The V and J genes are TRBV12-5 and TRBJ1-6; TRBD1 might be the D (5 bases). This CDR3 contains 10 residues. Germline CDR1 reads LGHNT; CDR2 reads FRNRAP. The CDR3 is CATYQSPTGF. CDR3 DNA sequence: TGTGCTACATATCAGAGTCCCACAGGATTT.

The rearrangement links TRBV11-1 to TRBJ2-7, with 13 nucleotides matching TRBD2. The CDR3 loop spans 18 amino acids. Germline V gene lookup returns CDR1 SGHAT and CDR2 FQDESV (reference sequence). V lost 5 bases to trimming and J lost 1 base; unmatched junction nucleotides: 11. The CDR3 region is CASSPRTSGRGLSYEQYF. CDR3 in DNA: TGTGCCAGCAGCCCCCGGACTAGCGGGAGAGGGCTTTCCTACGAGCAGTACTTC.

J is TRBJ2-5 and V is TRBV23-1; D gene uncertain. TRBV23-1 is designated an ORF whose function remains uncertain. CDR3 size: 15 residues. V dropped 0 bases and J dropped 2 bases, with 10 bases sitting between them. The CDR3 sequence: CASSQSIGEQETQYF. The CDR3 nucleotides read TGCGCCAGCAGTCAATCGATAGGAGAACAAGAGACCCAGTACTTC.

V gene TRBV11-2 combines with J gene TRBJ2-3; TRBD1 is a possible D gene (6 bases). V lost 4 bases and J lost 0, with 14 bases in between. CDR1 is SGHAT and CDR2 is FQNNGV in the germline V gene. The CDR3 is made up of 16 amino acids. This chain's CDR3 is CASSSGYDRSTDTQYF. DNA of the CDR3: TGTGCCAGCAGCTCTGGTTATGACAGGAGCACAGATACGCAGTATTTT. Full variable domain (missing parts from reference TRBV11-2 and TRBJ2-3): EAGVAQSPRYKIIEKRQSVAFWCNPISGHATLYWYQQILGQGPKLLIQFQNNGVVDDSQLPKDRFSAERLKGVDSTLKIQPAKLEDSAVYLCASSSGYDRSTDTQYFGPGTRLTVL.

This clonotype was detected many times. The rearrangement links TRBV7-9 to TRBJ2-3, with TRBD1 as a possible D gene (6 bases). Germline values: CDR1 SEHNR, CDR2 FQNEAQ (reference sequence). With 3 bases removed from V and 6 bases from J, the gap between germline ends came to 19 bases. The CDR3 has 16 residues. CDR3: CASSFVLQGPTDTQYF. CDR3 in DNA: TGTGCCAGCAGCTTTGTCCTTCAGGGGCCCACGGATACGCAGTATTTT.

This clonotype was counted ten times or more. This chain connects TRBV6-5 to TRBJ1-1; D perhaps matches TRBD1 (6 bases). Trimming cost V 6 bases and J 5 bases, with 13 bases left between them. This CDR3 has 13 residues. Germline V lookup: CDR1 MNHEY, CDR2 SVGAGI. Here the CDR3 reads CASRSGGATEAFF. The CDR3 DNA reads as TGTGCCAGCAGATCCGGGGGGGCTACTGAAGCTTTCTTT.

The chain combines TRBV13 with TRBJ2-7, with 7 bases fitting TRBD2. CDR3 length equals 16 residues. After removal of 5 bases from V and 2 bases from J, the junction contained 12 bases not matched to a gene. Germline values: CDR1 PRHDT, CDR2 FYEKMQ (reference sequence). The CDR3 sequence is CASSPMGAGWTYEQYF. CDR3 bases: TGTGCCAGCAGCCCGATGGGAGCGGGATGGACCTACGAGCAGTACTTC.

The chain has TRBV19 and TRBJ1-1; D may be TRBD1 (5 bases). This CDR3 has 14 amino acids. Trimming took 2 bases from V and 3 from J, leaving 10 bases between them. Germline assignment: CDR1 LNHDA and CDR2 SQIVND (reference sequence). The CDR3 sequence: CASSIKQEDTEAFF. In DNA form, the CDR3 reads TGTGCCAGTAGTATAAAACAGGAGGACACTGAAGCTTTCTTT.

J is TRBJ1-2 and V is TRBV27, with TRBD1 matching 10 bases. V lost 6 bases, J lost 7 bases, and 5 bases stayed unmatched. This CDR3 region has 13 residues. Looked up from germline, CDR1 is MNHEY and CDR2 is SMNVEV (reference sequence). The CDR3 is CASRQGQGVGYTF. The CDR3 nucleotides read TGTGCCAGCAGGCAAGGACAGGGGGTTGGCTACACCTTC.

The CDR3 sequence is CASSLEGLGLNTEAFF. The CDR3 region has the DNA TGTGCCAGCAGCTTGGAGGGGCTGGGCTTGAACACTGAAGCTTTCTTT. This sequence joins TRBV5-4 and TRBJ1-1, with TRBD1 as a possible D gene (5 bases). Per germline, CDR1 SGHNT and CDR2 YYREEE (reference sequence). The CDR3 extends over 16 amino acids. V lost 0 bases, J lost 0 bases, and 12 bases lay in between.

This clonotype was seen more than once but under ten times. This chain connects TRBV30 to TRBJ1-2; 7 bases fit TRBD1. V lost 2 bases to trimming and J lost 3 bases; unmatched junction nucleotides: 12. The CDR3 runs to 16 residues. Germline V gives CDR1 GTSNPN, CDR2 SVGIG (reference sequence). The CDR3 DNA follows: TGTGCCTGGAGTAGTCCGGGACAGACGAGAGACTATGGCTACACCTTC. This gives the protein CAWSSPGQTRDYGYTF.

This clonotype was recorded at least ten times. V and J are TRBV2 and TRBJ1-1, with unresolved D. Germline CDR1 reads SNHLY; CDR2 reads FYNNEI. Trimming stripped 0 bases from V and 4 bases from J, with 9 bases between. This CDR3 contains 14 residues. The CDR3 loop is CASSEADVGTEAFF. The CDR3 DNA is TGTGCCAGCAGTGAAGCGGACGTAGGCACTGAAGCTTTCTTT.